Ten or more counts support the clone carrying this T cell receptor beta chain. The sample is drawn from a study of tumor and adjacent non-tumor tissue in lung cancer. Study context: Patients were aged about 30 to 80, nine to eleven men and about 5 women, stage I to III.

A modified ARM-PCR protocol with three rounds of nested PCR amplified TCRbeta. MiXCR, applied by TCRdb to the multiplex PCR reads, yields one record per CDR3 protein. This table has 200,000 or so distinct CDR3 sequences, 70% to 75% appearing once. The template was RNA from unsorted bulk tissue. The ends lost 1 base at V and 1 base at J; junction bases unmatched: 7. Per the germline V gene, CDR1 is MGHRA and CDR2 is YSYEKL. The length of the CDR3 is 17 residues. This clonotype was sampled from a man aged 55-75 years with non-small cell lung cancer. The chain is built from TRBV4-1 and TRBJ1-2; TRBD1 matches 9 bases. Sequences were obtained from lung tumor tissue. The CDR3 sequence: CASSQAEQGAHNYGYTF. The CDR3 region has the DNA TGCGCCAGCAGCCAAGCCGAACAGGGGGCACATAACTATGGCTACACCTTC.